This T cell receptor (beta chain) was identified during a study of human T cells and chemical hapten exposure. General study points: Significantly more large CDR3 similarity clusters were formed by expanded TCRs than by controls.

Time point denoted: pre-sensitization, week 0. Noted treatment: therapeutic diphenylcyclopropenone sensitization with weekly scalp DPC. The CDR3 is 16 amino acids. Trimming left V 3 bases short and J 3 bases short, with 17 bases between. CDR1 KGHSH and CDR2 LQKENI come from the germline V gene. Notes on this clonotype: Antigen unknown.

For the library, individual cDNA molecules each received unique molecular identifiers. TCRdb analysed the RACE reads with MiXCR anew, one entry per CDR3 protein. The table has about 110,000 distinct CDR3 sequences, more than 10% seen once. The rearrangement joins TRBV18 to TRBJ1-2, with D possibly matching TRBD1 (6 bases). Sequencing was performed on whole blood, taken in connection with sensitization to the hapten diphenylcyclopropenone (DPC). The source is a woman in her fifties or sixties with alopecia areata. Some clones in this sample may be carry-over from other donors' samples. CDR3 in amino acids: CASSPWEPGQDYGYTF. CDR3 nucleotide sequence: TGTGCCAGCTCACCCTGGGAGCCGGGACAAGACTATGGCTACACCTTC.